Below, 13 T cell receptor beta chains from the same sample are listed, as sequenced in a study of STAT5B mutations in CD4+ large granular lymphocyte leukemia. Repertoires were generated with immunoSEQ multiplex PCR, while TCRdb's copy carries only in-frame clones and drops some. The sample holds 32,000 or so clones, 70% to 90% seen once. Sample: CD4+ T cells from blood buffy coats. The receptors come from a human donor in good health.

The chain links TRBV28 to TRBJ2-1; 7 bases fit TRBD2. This CDR3 contains 16 residues. The V gene end was trimmed by 5 bases and the J gene end by 4 bases; junction bases not matched to a gene: 11. In germline, CDR1 is MDHEN, CDR2 SYDVKM. Here the CDR3 reads CASSATAGLRYNEQFF. DNA for the CDR3: TGTGCCAGCAGTGCTACTGCGGGACTAAGATACAATGAGCAGTTCTTC.

The CDR3 spells CASSPGSREQFF. CDR3 coding DNA: TGTGCCAGCAGTCCCGGAAGTAGGGAGCAGTTCTTC. The rearrangement links TRBV6-6 to TRBJ2-1; D gene uncertain. The germline CDR1 and CDR2 sequences are MNHNY and SVGAGI (reference sequence). The CDR3 has 12 amino acids. V lost 5 bases and J lost 10, with 12 bases in between.

V and J are TRBV6-1 and TRBJ1-6; D possibly corresponds to TRBD1 (5 bases). CDR3 size: 17 residues. The V and J ends lost 3 bases and 0 bases respectively, with 12 bases between them. CDR1 is MNHNS and CDR2 is SASEGT in the germline V gene. The CDR3 loop reads CASSDDSLSSYNSPLHF. CDR3 DNA: TGTGCCAGCAGTGACGACAGCCTCAGCTCCTATAATTCACCCCTCCACTTT.

The genes are TRBV6-1 and TRBJ2-1; 8 bases align to TRBD1. V dropped 3 bases and J dropped 4; count of bases not matched to a gene: 2. Per the germline V gene, CDR1 is MNHNS and CDR2 is SASEGT. The length of the CDR3 is 14 residues. The CDR3 region is CASSDRGLYNEQFF. The DNA of the CDR3 is TGTGCCAGCAGTGACAGGGGGCTGTACAATGAGCAGTTCTTC.

This chain links TRBV2 with TRBJ2-3, with D perhaps matching TRBD1 (5 bases). CDR1 is SNHLY and CDR2 is FYNNEI in the germline V gene. This CDR3 contains 14 residues. V gave up 7 bases and J gave up 0 bases, with 11 bases separating them. The chain's CDR3 is CASIRGISTDTQYF. CDR3 coding DNA: TGTGCCAGCATTAGGGGTATTAGCACAGATACGCAGTATTTT.

This clone was detected once. J is TRBJ1-1 and V is TRBV2; 10 positions agree with TRBD1. CDR1 and CDR2 (germline): SNHLY, FYNNEI. With V trimmed by 3 bases and J by 5 bases, 3 bases remained unmatched. The CDR3 is 14 residues long. The DNA of the CDR3 is TGTGCCAGCAGTGAGGACAGGGGGGGTACTGAAGCTTTCTTT. Amino acid sequence: CASSEDRGGTEAFF. The whole variable domain, remainder taken from reference TRBV2 and TRBJ1-1, is EPEVTQTPSHQVTQMGQEVILRCVPISNHLYFYWYRQILGQKVEFLVSFYNNEISEKSEIFDDQFSVERPDGSNFTLKIRSTKLEDSAMYFCASSEDRGGTEAFFGQGTRLTVV.

This clone was observed once. The CDR3 DNA sequence: TGTGCCAGTAGTATAGGCCGTTCTGGTGGCTACACCTTC. Protein sequence: CASSIGRSGGYTF. The chain links TRBV19 to TRBJ1-2, with D hard to call. Germline-derived CDR1 and CDR2 are LNHDA and SQIVND (reference sequence). The V and J ends lost 1 base and 7 bases respectively, with 10 bases between them. The CDR3 consists of 13 residues. The variable domain in full, with the rest retrieved from reference TRBV19 and TRBJ1-2, is DGGITQSPKYLFRKEGQNVTLSCEQNLNHDAMYWYRQDPGQGLRLIYYSQIVNDFQKGDIAEGYSVSREKKESFPLTVTSAQKNPTAFYLCASSIGRSGGYTFGSGTRLTVV.

V usage is TRBV4-3 and J usage is TRBJ1-6, with D tentatively TRBD1 (5 bases). V shed 1 base and J shed 9 bases, with 16 bases lying between them. The CDR3 contains 16 residues. Germline V gene data show CDR1 as LGHNA and CDR2 as YSLEER. In nucleotides, the CDR3 is TGCGCCAGCAGCCAAGGTGGACATTCGGGCAGTTCACCCCTCCACTTT. It translates to CASSQGGHSGSSPLHF.

This clone appeared once. The chain employs TRBV10-3 and TRBJ2-4; a possible D gene is TRBD2 (5 bases). V was cut by 0 bases and J by 1 base, with 7 bases left in between. CDR3 length: 15 residues. Germline-derived CDR1 and CDR2 are ENHRY and SYGVKD. CDR3 sequence (DNA): TGTGCCATCAGTGAGTCCGGGAAGGCCAAAAACATTCAGTACTTC. Translated, it gives CAISESGKAKNIQYF.

This clone was counted a few times. The chain carries TRBV9 and TRBJ1-2, with unresolved D. Germline CDR1 is SGDLS and CDR2 is YYNGEE. The CDR3 is 14 residues long. V lost 4 bases and J 3 bases, leaving 13 bases between the germline ends. Written as DNA, the CDR3 is TGTGCCAGCAGCAAACGGACCGTTGACTATGGCTACACCTTC. Translating it yields CASSKRTVDYGYTF.

The rearrangement uses TRBV10-1 and TRBJ2-2, with 12 bases matching TRBD1. The V gene end was trimmed by 3 bases and the J gene end by 7 bases; junction bases not matched to a gene: 6. The length of the CDR3 is 16 residues. CDR1 and CDR2 (germline): WNHNN, SYGVQD (reference sequence). In nucleotides, the CDR3 is TGCGCCAGCAGTGACACGGGACAGGGGGCCGGCGGGGAGCTGTTTTTT. Translation: CASSDTGQGAGGELFF.

The V gene is TRBV7-7, the J gene TRBJ2-5; the D gene is possibly TRBD1 (5 bases). Per germline, CDR1 SSHAT and CDR2 FNYEAQ (reference sequence). Trimming took 0 bases from V and 4 from J, leaving 6 bases between them. The CDR3 extends over 13 amino acids. This chain's CDR3 is CASSLAGAETQYF. CDR3 in DNA: TGTGCCAGCAGCTTAGCAGGGGCAGAGACCCAGTACTTC.

The table lists this clone with a few counts. V and J are TRBV29-1 and TRBJ1-2; D might be TRBD1 (5 bases). Trimming removed 3 bases at V and 4 bases at J, with 6 bases between. Germline loops: CDR1 SQVTM, CDR2 ANQGSEA. CDR3 length: 11 residues. CDR3 sequence (DNA): TGCAGCGTTGACAGGGCCTATGGCTACACCTTC. It encodes CSVDRAYGYTF.